This TCR beta chain was sequenced during a study of identical twins. Findings and caveats of the study: Cross-sectional statistical analysis was relied on for the conclusions, without the same donors being followed. In beta out-of-frame sequences, the excess sharing between twins was weaker.

CDR1 and CDR2 from the germline V gene are DFQATT and SNEGSKA (reference sequence). This CDR3 contains 14 residues. V lost 6 bases and J lost 4; bases outside the gene matches: 7. TCRdb passed the 5' RACE reads through MiXCR, listing each CDR3 protein once. The table has about 100,000 distinct CDR3 sequences, roughly 6% seen once. This clonotype was found many times. Its antigen is undetermined. The J gene is TRBJ2-3, the V gene TRBV20-1; TRBD2 matches at 10 bases. The receptor comes from a woman in her 50s in good health. The sample taken for sequencing was memory T cells sorted from blood. In DNA, the CDR3 is TGCAGTGCCGTGGGACTAGCGATTCCAGATACGCAGTATTTT. Amino acids: CSAVGLAIPDTQYF.